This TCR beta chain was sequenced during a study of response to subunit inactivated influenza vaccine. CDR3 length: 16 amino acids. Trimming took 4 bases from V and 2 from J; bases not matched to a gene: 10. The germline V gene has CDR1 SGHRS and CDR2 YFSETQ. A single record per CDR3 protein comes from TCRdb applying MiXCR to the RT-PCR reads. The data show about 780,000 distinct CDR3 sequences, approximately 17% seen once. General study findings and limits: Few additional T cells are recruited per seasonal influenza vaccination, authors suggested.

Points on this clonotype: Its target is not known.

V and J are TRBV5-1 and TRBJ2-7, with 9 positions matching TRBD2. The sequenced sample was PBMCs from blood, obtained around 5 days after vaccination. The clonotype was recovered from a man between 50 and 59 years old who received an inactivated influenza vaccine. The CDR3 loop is CASSPRVAGVTYEQYF. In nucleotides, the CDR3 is TGCGCCAGCAGCCCGCGGGTAGCGGGAGTGACCTACGAGCAGTACTTC.